The entry that follows covers one T cell receptor (beta chain) sequence. Germline-derived CDR1 and CDR2 are LGHDT and YNNKEL (reference sequence). There are 16 residues in the CDR3. The trim removed 4 bases at V and 7 bases at J, leaving 11 bases unmatched. The data were taken from a study of T cell responses to AZD1222 COVID-19 vaccine. Only in-frame clones appear in the TCRdb table, and some are missing; sequencing was by immunoSEQ multiplex PCR. The repertoire holds some 28,000 clones, with around four fifths as singletons. Sequencing was performed on peripheral blood, taken on day 0 of AZD1222 vaccination. This TCR came from an adult in good health. The rearrangement joins TRBV3-1 (or the pseudogene TRBV3-2) to TRBJ2-1; 9 bases are a match to TRBD2. CDR3 protein: CASSRIAGEMVNEQFF. The CDR3 coding sequence is TGTGCCAGCAGCCGTATAGCGGGAGAGATGGTAAATGAGCAGTTCTTC.